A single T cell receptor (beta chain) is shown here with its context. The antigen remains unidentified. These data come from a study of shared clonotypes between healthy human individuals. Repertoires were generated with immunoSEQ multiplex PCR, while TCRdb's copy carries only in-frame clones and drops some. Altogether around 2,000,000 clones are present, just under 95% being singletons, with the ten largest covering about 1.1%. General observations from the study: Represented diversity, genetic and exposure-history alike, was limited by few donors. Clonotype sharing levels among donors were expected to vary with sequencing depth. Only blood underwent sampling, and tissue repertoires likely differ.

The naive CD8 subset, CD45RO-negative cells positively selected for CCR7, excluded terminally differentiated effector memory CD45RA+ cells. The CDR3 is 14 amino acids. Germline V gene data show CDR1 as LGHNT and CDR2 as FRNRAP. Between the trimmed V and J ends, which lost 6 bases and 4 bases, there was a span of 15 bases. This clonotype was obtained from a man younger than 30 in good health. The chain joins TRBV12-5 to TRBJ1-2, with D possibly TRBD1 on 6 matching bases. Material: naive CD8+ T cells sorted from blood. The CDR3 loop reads CASGFAGASYGYTF. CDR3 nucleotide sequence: TGTGCTAGTGGGTTTGCAGGGGCGTCCTATGGCTACACCTTC. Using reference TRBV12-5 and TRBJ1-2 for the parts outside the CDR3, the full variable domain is DARVTQTPRHKVTEMGQEVTMRCQPILGHNTVFWYRQTMMQGLELLAYFRNRAPLDDSGMPKDRFSAEMPDATLATLKIQPSEPRDSAVYFCASGFAGASYGYTFGSGTRLTVV.